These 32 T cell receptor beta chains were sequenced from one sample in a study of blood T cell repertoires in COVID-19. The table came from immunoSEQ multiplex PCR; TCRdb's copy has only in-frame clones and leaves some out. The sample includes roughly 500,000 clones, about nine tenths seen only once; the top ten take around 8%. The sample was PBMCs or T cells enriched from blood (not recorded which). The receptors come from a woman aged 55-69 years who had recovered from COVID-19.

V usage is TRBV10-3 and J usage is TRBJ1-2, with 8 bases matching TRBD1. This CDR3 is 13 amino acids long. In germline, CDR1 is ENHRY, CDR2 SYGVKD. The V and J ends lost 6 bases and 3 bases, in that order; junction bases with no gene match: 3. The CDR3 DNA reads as TGTGCCATCAGGGGACAGGAGGACTATGGCTACACCTTC. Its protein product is CAIRGQEDYGYTF.

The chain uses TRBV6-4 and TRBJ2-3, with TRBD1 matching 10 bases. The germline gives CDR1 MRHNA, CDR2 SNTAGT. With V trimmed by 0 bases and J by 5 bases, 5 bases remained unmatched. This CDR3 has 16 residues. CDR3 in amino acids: CASSDSGQGNRDTQYF. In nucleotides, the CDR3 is TGTGCCAGCAGTGACTCGGGACAGGGGAACCGAGATACGCAGTATTTT.

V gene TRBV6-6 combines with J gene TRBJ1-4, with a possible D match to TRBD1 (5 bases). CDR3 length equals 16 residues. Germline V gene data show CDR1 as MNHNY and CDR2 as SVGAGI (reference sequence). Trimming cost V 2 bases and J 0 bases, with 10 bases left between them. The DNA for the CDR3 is TGTGCCAGCAGTTACCTCTCGACAGCAACTAATGAAAAACTGTTTTTT. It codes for CASSYLSTATNEKLFF.

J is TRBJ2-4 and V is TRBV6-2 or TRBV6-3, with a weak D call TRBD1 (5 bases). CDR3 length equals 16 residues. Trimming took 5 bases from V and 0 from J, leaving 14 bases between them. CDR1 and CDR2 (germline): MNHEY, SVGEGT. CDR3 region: CASSTQAGLAKNIQYF. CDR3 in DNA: TGTGCCAGCAGTACCCAAGCAGGGCTAGCCAAAAACATTCAGTACTTC.

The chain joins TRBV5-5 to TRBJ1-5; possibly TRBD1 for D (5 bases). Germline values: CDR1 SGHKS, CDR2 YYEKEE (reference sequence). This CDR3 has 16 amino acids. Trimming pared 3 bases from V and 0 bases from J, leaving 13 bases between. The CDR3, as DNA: TGTGCCAGCAGCTGGGGCGGGGGAACTAGCAATCAGCCCCAGCATTTT. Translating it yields CASSWGGGTSNQPQHF.

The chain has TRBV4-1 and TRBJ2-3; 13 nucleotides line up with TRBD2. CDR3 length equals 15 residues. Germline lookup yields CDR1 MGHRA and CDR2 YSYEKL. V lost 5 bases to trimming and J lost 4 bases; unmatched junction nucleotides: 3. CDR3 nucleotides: TGCGCCAGCAGCTCCGGACTAGCGGGGGCAGATACGCAGTATTTT. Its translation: CASSSGLAGADTQYF.

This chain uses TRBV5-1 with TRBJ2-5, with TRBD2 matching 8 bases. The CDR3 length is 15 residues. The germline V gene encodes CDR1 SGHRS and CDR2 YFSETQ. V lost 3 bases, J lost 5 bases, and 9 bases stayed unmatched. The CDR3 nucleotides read TGCGCCAGCAGCTCCTTAGCGGGGTTGAGGGAGACCCAGTACTTC. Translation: CASSSLAGLRETQYF. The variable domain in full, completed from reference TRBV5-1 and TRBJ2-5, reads KAGVTQTPRYLIKTRGQQVTLSCSPISGHRSVSWYQQTPGQGLQFLFEYFSETQRNKGNFPGRFSGRQFSNSRSEMNVSTLELGDSALYLCASSSLAGLRETQYFGPGTRLLVL.

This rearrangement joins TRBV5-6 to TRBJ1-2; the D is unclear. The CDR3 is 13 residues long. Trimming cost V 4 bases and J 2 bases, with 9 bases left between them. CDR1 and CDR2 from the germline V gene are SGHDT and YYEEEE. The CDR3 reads CASSIGSNYGYTF. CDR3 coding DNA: TGTGCCAGCAGCATCGGGTCCAACTATGGCTACACCTTC.

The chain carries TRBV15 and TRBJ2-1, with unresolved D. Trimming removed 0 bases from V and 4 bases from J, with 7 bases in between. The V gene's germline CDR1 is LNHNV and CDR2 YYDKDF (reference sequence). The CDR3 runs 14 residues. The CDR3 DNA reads TGTGCCACCAGCAGAGAGGGCAGATACAATGAGCAGTTCTTC. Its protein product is CATSREGRYNEQFF. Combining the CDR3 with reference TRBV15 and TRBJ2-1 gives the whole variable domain DAMVIQNPRYQVTQFGKPVTLSCSQTLNHNVMYWYQQKSSQAPKLLFHYYDKDFNNEADTPDNFQSRRPNTSFCFLDIRSPGLGDTAMYLCATSREGRYNEQFFGPGTRLTVL.

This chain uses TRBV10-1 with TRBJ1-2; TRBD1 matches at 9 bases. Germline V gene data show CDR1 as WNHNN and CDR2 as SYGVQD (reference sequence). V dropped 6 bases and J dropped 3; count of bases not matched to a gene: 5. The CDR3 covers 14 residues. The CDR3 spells CASSAGTGYYGYTF. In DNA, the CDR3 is TGCGCCAGCAGCGCCGGGACAGGGTACTATGGCTACACCTTC.

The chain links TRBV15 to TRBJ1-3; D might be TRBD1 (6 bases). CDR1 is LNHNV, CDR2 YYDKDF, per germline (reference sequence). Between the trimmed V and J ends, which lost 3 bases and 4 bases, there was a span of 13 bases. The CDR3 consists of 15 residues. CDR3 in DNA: TGTGCCACCAGCAGCGGCACAGGGCAAGGAAACACCATATATTTT. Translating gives CATSSGTGQGNTIYF.

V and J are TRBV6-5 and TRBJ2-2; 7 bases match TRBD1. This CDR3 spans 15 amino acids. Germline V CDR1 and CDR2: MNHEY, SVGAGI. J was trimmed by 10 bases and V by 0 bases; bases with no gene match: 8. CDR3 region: CASSYSIAGGVELFF. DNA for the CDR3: TGTGCCAGCAGTTACTCGATCGCAGGGGGAGTGGAGCTGTTTTTT.

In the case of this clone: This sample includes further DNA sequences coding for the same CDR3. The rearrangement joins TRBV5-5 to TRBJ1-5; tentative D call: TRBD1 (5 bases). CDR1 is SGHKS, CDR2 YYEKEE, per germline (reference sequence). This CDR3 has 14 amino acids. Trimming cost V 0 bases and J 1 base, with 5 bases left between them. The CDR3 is CASSLGQSNQPQHF. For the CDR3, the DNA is TGTGCCAGCAGCTTGGGACAGAGCAATCAGCCCCAGCATTTT. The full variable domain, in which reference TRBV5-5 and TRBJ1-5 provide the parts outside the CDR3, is DAGVTQSPTHLIKTRGQQVTLRCSPISGHKSVSWYQQVLGQGPQFIFQYYEKEERGRGNFPDRFSARQFPNYSSELNVNALLLGDSALYLCASSLGQSNQPQHFGDGTRLSIL.

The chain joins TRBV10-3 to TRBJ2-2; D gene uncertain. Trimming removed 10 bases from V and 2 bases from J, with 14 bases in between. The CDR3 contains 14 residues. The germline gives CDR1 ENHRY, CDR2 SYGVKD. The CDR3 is CATTPLENTGELFF. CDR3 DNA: TGTGCCACCACCCCCTTAGAAAACACCGGGGAGCTGTTTTTT.

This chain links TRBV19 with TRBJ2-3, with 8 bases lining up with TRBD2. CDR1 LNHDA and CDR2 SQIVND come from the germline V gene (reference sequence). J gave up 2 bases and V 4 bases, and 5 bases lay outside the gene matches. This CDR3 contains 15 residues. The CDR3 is CASSTGTSLTDTQYF. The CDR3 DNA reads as TGTGCCAGTAGTACGGGGACTAGTCTCACAGATACGCAGTATTTT.

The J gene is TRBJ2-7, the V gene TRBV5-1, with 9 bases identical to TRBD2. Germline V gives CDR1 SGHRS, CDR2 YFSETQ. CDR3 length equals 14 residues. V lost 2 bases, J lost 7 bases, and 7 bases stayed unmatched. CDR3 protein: CASSFAGGLEEQYF. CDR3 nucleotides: TGCGCCAGCAGCTTCGCGGGGGGGCTTGAAGAGCAGTACTTC.

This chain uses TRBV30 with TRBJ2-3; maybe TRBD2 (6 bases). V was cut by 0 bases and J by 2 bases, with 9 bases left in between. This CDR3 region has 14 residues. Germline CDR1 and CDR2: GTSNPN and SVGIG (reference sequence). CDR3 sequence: CAWSVGGATDTQYF. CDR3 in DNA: TGTGCCTGGAGTGTAGGAGGGGCCACAGATACGCAGTATTTT.

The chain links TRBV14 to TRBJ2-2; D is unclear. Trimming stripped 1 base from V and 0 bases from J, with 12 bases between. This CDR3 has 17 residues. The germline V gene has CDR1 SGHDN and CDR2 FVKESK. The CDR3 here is CASSQVRPSANTGELFF. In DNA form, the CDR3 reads TGTGCCAGCAGCCAAGTCCGTCCGTCAGCGAACACCGGGGAGCTGTTTTTT.

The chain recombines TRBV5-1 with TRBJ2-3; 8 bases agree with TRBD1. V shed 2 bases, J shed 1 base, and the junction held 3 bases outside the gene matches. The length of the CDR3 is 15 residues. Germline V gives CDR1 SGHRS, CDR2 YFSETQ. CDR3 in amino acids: CASSFQGAGTDTQYF. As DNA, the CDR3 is TGCGCCAGCAGCTTTCAGGGGGCGGGCACAGATACGCAGTATTTT.

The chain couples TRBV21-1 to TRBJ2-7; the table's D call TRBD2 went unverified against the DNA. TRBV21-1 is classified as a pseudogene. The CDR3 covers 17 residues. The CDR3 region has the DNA TGTGCCAGCAGCAAAGATCGTTCTAGCGGGGGGGGTTACGAGCAGTACGTC. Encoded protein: CASSKDRSSGGGYEQYV.

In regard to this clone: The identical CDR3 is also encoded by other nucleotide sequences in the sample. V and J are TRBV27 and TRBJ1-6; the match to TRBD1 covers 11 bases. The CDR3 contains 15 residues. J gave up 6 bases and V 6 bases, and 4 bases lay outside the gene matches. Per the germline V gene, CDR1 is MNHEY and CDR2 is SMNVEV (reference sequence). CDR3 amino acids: CASSRTGGGNSPLHF. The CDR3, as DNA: TGTGCCAGCAGCCGGACAGGGGGCGGTAATTCACCCCTCCACTTT.

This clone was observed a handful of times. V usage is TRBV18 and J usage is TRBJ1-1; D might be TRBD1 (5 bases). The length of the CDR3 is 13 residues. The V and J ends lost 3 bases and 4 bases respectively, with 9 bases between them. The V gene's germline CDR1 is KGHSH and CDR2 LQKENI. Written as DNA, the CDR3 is TGTGCCAGCTCACCCGACCAGGGCACTGAAGCTTTCTTT. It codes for CASSPDQGTEAFF.

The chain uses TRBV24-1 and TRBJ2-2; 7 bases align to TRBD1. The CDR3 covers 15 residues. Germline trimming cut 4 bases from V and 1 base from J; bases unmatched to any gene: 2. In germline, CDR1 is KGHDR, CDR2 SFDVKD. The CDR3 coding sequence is TGTGCCACCAGTGACTGGACAGGGAACACCGGGGAGCTGTTTTTT. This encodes CATSDWTGNTGELFF.

CDR3 nucleotides: TGCGCCAGCAGCCAAGAATGGAAGGGGGCCTCCTACGAGCAGTACTTC. It encodes CASSQEWKGASYEQYF. The rearrangement links TRBV4-1 to TRBJ2-7, with 7 bases fitting TRBD1. The germline V gene encodes CDR1 MGHRA and CDR2 YSYEKL. The CDR3 has 16 amino acids. The J segment lost 0 bases and the V segment lost 0 bases, leaving 5 bases of the junction unmatched.

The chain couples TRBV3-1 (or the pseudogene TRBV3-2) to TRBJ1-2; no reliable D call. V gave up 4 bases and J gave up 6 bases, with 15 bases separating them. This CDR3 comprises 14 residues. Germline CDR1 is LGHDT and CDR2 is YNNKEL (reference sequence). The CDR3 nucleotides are TGTGCCAGCAGCCGCCGGGTCCCAGAGGATGGCTACACCTTC. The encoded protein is CASSRRVPEDGYTF.

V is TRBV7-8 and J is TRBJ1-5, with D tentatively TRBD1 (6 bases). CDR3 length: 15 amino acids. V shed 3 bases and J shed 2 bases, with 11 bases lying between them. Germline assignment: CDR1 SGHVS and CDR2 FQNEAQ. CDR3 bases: TGTGCCAGCAGCTTTGCCGCAGGGGGCAATCAGCCCCAGCATTTT. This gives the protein CASSFAAGGNQPQHF.

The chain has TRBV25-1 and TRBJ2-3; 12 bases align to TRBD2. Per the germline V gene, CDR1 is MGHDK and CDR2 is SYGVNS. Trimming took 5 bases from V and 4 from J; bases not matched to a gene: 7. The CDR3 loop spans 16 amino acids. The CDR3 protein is CASSTWTSGEADTQYF. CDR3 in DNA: TGTGCCAGCAGTACCTGGACTAGCGGGGAGGCAGATACGCAGTATTTT.

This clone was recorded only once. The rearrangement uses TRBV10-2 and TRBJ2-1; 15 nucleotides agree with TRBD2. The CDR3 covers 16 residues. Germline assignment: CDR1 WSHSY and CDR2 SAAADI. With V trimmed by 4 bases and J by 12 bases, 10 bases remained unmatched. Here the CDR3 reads CASSAPRTSGGATQFF. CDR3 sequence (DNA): TGCGCCAGCAGTGCTCCCAGGACTAGCGGGGGGGCCACGCAGTTCTTC.

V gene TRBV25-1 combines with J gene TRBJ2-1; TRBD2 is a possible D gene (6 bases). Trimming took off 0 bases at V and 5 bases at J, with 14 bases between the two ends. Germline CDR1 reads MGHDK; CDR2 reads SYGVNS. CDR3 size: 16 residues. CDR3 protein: CASSEYRGGSNNEQFF. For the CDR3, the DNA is TGTGCCAGCAGTGAATATAGGGGAGGATCAAACAATGAGCAGTTCTTC.

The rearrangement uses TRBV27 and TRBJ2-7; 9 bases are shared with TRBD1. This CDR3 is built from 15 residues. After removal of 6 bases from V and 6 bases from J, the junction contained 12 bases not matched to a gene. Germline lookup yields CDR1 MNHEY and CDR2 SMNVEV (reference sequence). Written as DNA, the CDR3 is TGTGCCAGCAGCCTTACCGGGACAGGGTCCAGCGAGCAGTACGTC. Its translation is CASSLTGTGSSEQYV.

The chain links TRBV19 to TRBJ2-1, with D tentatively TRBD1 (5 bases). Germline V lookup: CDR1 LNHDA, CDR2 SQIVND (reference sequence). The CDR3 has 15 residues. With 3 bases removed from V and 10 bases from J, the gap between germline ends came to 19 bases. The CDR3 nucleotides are TGTGCCAGTAGTATTAGTTTGGCAGGGTCCAAAGAGCAGTTCTTC. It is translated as CASSISLAGSKEQFF.

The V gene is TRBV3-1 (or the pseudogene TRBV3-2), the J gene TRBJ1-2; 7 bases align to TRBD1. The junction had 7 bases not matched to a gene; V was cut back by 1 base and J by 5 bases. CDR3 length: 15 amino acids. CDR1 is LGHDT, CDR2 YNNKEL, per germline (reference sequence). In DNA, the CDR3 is TGTGCCAGCAGCCAAGGTCCAGGGGGAAAATATGGCTACACCTTC. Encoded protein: CASSQGPGGKYGYTF.